Presented here are 32 T cell receptor beta chains from one specimen sequenced in a study of CXCR3-negative and CXCR3-positive naive CD8 T cells. Notes on the study in general: Naive cells positive for CXCR3 carried more hydrophobic TRB CDR3s than CXCR3-negative ones.

Their cognate antigens are unknown. UMI-tagged TRB cDNA libraries were built via 5' RACE. With the 5' RACE reads reprocessed, TCRdb shows one record per CDR3 protein and no DNA. In all, the sample yields about 70,000 distinct CDR3 sequences. The specimen sequenced was naive CXCR3+ CD8+ T cells from blood. Subset in this sample: CD45RO-CCR7+CD27+CD95- naive CD8+ T cells expressing CXCR3 (TNR3+). These receptors were obtained from a human donor in good health. Some clones in this sample may be carry-over from other donors' samples.

The genes are TRBV7-9 and TRBJ1-6; TCRdb reports TRBD1, a call that lacks DNA to check it against. This CDR3 has 16 residues. The germline V gene encodes CDR1 SEHNR and CDR2 FQNEAQ (reference sequence). CDR3 loop: CASSTTASSYNSPLHF.

This rearrangement joins TRBV7-9 to TRBJ2-5; TCRdb selects TRBD1, and the lack of DNA leaves this call unchecked. Germline V gene lookup returns CDR1 SEHNR and CDR2 FQNEAQ (reference sequence). The CDR3 contains 16 residues. Here the CDR3 reads CASSFWRGRVQETQYF. The full variable domain, with the rest looked up from reference TRBV7-9 and TRBJ2-5, is DTGVSQNPRHKITKRGQNVTFRCDPISEHNRLYWYRQTLGQGPEFLTYFQNEAQLEKSRLLSDRFSAERPKGSFSTLEIQRTEQGDSAMYLCASSFWRGRVQETQYFGPGTRLLVL.

The rearrangement links TRBV20-1 to TRBJ2-2. In germline, CDR1 is DFQATT, CDR2 SNEGSKA (reference sequence). The CDR3 is 13 residues long. CDR3 region: CSASPENTGELFF.

The CDR3 loop is CASSFDRGDYEQYF. The V call is TRBV12-3 or TRBV12-4, the J call TRBJ2-7; TCRdb calls TRBD1, which cannot be checked without DNA. The CDR3 is made up of 14 amino acids.

The chain is built from TRBV6-1 and TRBJ2-5. CDR3 size: 15 residues. Germline lookup yields CDR1 MNHNS and CDR2 SASEGT. CDR3 amino acids: CASSADTKTQETQYF.

The V call is TRBV7-2, the J call TRBJ2-7; with no DNA, the TCRdb D assignment of TRBD1 cannot be verified. The CDR3 is 14 amino acids. From germline, CDR1 is SGHTA and CDR2 FQGNSA. CDR3: CASSLWTGDYEQYF.

The chain recombines TRBV2 with TRBJ2-7; lacking DNA, the TRBD1 call made by TCRdb goes unchecked. Germline values: CDR1 SNHLY, CDR2 FYNNEI. The CDR3 has 17 amino acids. CDR3: CASSEGWARPLDYEQYF.

V is TRBV29-1 and J is TRBJ1-5; TCRdb picks TRBD1, but there is no DNA to check that call. CDR1 and CDR2 (germline): SQVTM, ANQGSEA. The CDR3 is 14 amino acids. The CDR3 reads CSVTGSGSNQPQHF. The variable domain in full, completed from reference TRBV29-1 and TRBJ1-5, reads SAVISQKPSRDICQRGTSLTIQCQVDSQVTMMFWYRQQPGQSLTLIATANQGSEATYESGFVIDKFPISRPNLTFSTLTVSNMSPEDSSIYLCSVTGSGSNQPQHFGDGTRLSIL.

The chain links TRBV7-3 to TRBJ2-1; the D call of TRBD2 rests on TCRdb alone, since no DNA is present to check it. The CDR3 contains 16 residues. Germline V gives CDR1 SGHTA, CDR2 FQGTGA. The CDR3: CASSSIVAGGYNEQFF.

The CDR3 loop is CASSLEIRARTQETQYF. This chain links TRBV7-3 with TRBJ2-5; TCRdb proposes TRBD2, but this gene call is untestable without DNA. The germline gives CDR1 SGHTA, CDR2 FQGTGA. The CDR3 consists of 17 residues. The complete variable domain, with remaining parts taken from reference TRBV7-3 and TRBJ2-5, reads GAGVSQTPSNKVTEKGKYVELRCDPISGHTALYWYRQSLGQGPEFLIYFQGTGAADDSGLPNDRFFAVRPEGSVSTLKIQRTERGDSAVYLCASSLEIRARTQETQYFGPGTRLLVL.

The chain is built from TRBV13 and TRBJ2-7; TCRdb gives TRBD1 as the D gene, but with no DNA this cannot be confirmed. In germline, CDR1 is PRHDT, CDR2 FYEKMQ (reference sequence). The CDR3 is made up of 14 amino acids. CDR3 amino acids: CASRGAGGDYEQYF. Combining the CDR3 with reference TRBV13 and TRBJ2-7 gives the whole variable domain AAGVIQSPRHLIKEKRETATLKCYPIPRHDTVYWYQQGPGQDPQFLISFYEKMQSDKGSIPDRFSAQQFSDYHSELNMSSLELGDSALYFCASRGAGGDYEQYFGPGTRLTVT.

The chain employs TRBV4-1 and TRBJ2-5; without DNA, the TCRdb call of TRBD1 cannot be checked. The CDR3 sequence is 16 residues long. Germline loops: CDR1 MGHRA, CDR2 YSYEKL. The CDR3 sequence: CASSQVPTGEGETQYF.

V and J are TRBV7-8 and TRBJ2-3; TCRdb returns TRBD2, unconfirmable since there is no DNA. Germline V gene data show CDR1 as SGHVS and CDR2 as FQNEAQ. The CDR3 length is 17 residues. The CDR3 here is CASSLDPHSGGAVTQYF.

The rearrangement uses TRBV27 and TRBJ2-7; TCRdb lists TRBD1, though no DNA is available to test this call. The CDR3 is 15 residues long. The germline gives CDR1 MNHEY, CDR2 SMNVEV (reference sequence). CDR3: CASSLRGFLTYEQYF.

The genes are TRBV11-1 and TRBJ1-1; the TRBD1 assignment by TCRdb is unverifiable without DNA. Per germline, CDR1 SGHAT and CDR2 FQDESV (reference sequence). This CDR3 is built from 17 residues. The CDR3 sequence: CASSSDRVRVMNTEAFF.

This rearrangement joins TRBV11-2 to TRBJ2-2; TCRdb indicates TRBD2, and absent DNA this call remains unverified. The CDR3 covers 18 residues. Germline CDR1 SGHAT, CDR2 FQNNGV. CDR3: CASSLPLGAGGPGGELFF.

The chain uses TRBV28 and TRBJ2-5. Germline CDR1 and CDR2: MDHEN and SYDVKM. This CDR3 is built from 14 residues. CDR3 protein: CASNIRETQETQYF.

The chain's CDR3 is CSVDKVNTEAFF. The gene calls are TRBV29-1 and TRBJ1-1. Germline-derived CDR1 and CDR2 are SQVTM and ANQGSEA. This CDR3 comprises 12 residues.

This chain joins TRBV18 and TRBJ1-6; the D call from TCRdb, TRBD1, cannot be confirmed without DNA. The CDR3 totals 15 residues. Looked up from germline, CDR1 is KGHSH and CDR2 is LQKENI. CDR3 loop: CASSPGQGLWSPLHF.

The gene calls are TRBV7-2 and TRBJ2-3; the D call from TCRdb, TRBD1, cannot be confirmed without DNA. Looked up from germline, CDR1 is SGHTA and CDR2 is FQGNSA. CDR3 length: 17 amino acids. Here the CDR3 reads CASSLLFGTGAPDTQYF. The whole variable domain, remainder taken from reference TRBV7-2 and TRBJ2-3, is GAGVSQSPSNKVTEKGKDVELRCDPISGHTALYWYRQSLGQGLEFLIYFQGNSAPDKSGLPSDRFSAERTGGSVSTLTIQRTQQEDSAVYLCASSLLFGTGAPDTQYFGPGTRLTVL.

The V and J genes are TRBV12-3 or TRBV12-4 and TRBJ2-3; TCRdb returns TRBD2, unconfirmable since there is no DNA. The CDR3 is 15 residues long. The CDR3: CASSLRSGGTDTQYF.

The V gene is TRBV2, the J gene TRBJ2-1; TCRdb names TRBD1, which stays unverified in the absence of DNA. Germline loops: CDR1 SNHLY, CDR2 FYNNEI. This CDR3 region has 14 residues. The CDR3 sequence: CASKARGQSNEQFF.

The V call is TRBV12-3 or TRBV12-4, the J call TRBJ1-1. This CDR3 contains 11 residues. The CDR3: CASRAVTEAFF.

The rearrangement joins TRBV5-1 to TRBJ2-1; TCRdb's D gene call, TRBD2, goes unchecked for lack of DNA. The CDR3 spans 19 residues. Per the germline V gene, CDR1 is SGHRS and CDR2 is YFSETQ. The CDR3 region is CASSPIGLAYPSSYNEQFF.

The V call is TRBV4-3, the J call TRBJ2-1; lacking DNA, the TRBD1 call made by TCRdb goes unchecked. CDR3 length equals 16 residues. CDR1 and CDR2 from the germline V gene are LGHNA and YSLEER. CDR3 loop: CASSQDPGSVYNEQFF.

Here the CDR3 reads CASSWMDGVEAFF. The chain couples TRBV7-2 to TRBJ1-1. From germline, CDR1 is SGHTA and CDR2 FQGNSA. The CDR3 is made up of 13 amino acids.

The V and J genes are TRBV4-3 and TRBJ1-2; TCRdb's D call of TRBD1 is untestable without DNA. Germline CDR1 is LGHNA and CDR2 is YSLEER. The CDR3 totals 16 residues. CDR3 protein: CASSQDLGAGNYGYTF.

This chain connects TRBV28 to TRBJ2-7; TCRdb gives TRBD2 as the D gene, but with no DNA this cannot be confirmed. The CDR3 totals 14 residues. In germline, CDR1 is MDHEN, CDR2 SYDVKM. CDR3 residues: CASRLLSGSYEQYF.

This chain connects TRBV7-9 to TRBJ2-3; TCRdb picks TRBD1, but there is no DNA to check that call. CDR1 is SEHNR, CDR2 FQNEAQ, per germline (reference sequence). The CDR3 contains 16 residues. Here the CDR3 reads CASSLGQPSSTDTQYF.

The chain carries TRBV29-1 and TRBJ2-7; as DNA is missing, the TRBD1 call by TCRdb cannot be tested. Germline loops: CDR1 SQVTM, CDR2 ANQGSEA. The CDR3 runs to 14 residues. CDR3 in amino acids: CSVETTGVWDEQYF.

The CDR3 loop is CASSLDYSYEQYF. The J gene is TRBJ2-7, the V gene TRBV3-1; TCRdb's D gene call, TRBD2, goes unchecked for lack of DNA. The CDR3 has 13 amino acids. CDR1 is LGHDT, CDR2 YNNKEL, per germline (reference sequence).

The J gene is TRBJ2-5, the V gene TRBV7-9; TCRdb outputs TRBD2, but without DNA this stays unchecked. Germline CDR1 reads SEHNR; CDR2 reads FQNEAQ (reference sequence). The CDR3 extends over 16 amino acids. The CDR3 region is CASSLGVRSGEETQYF.